The rows below give T cell receptor beta chains drawn from one sample of a study of cytomegalovirus exposure and HLA in healthy donors. The protocol was immunoSEQ multiplex PCR, while the TCRdb copy is restricted to in-frame clones and leaves out a portion. The sample carries 100,000 to 150,000 clones, about 83% recorded once. The sequenced sample was PBMCs. The origin of the receptors is a man aged 25 to 40 in good health and CMV-seronegative. Both conserved end residues are part of each CDR3. D genes are given only for firm matches. The size field is filled for only some rows; it gives once, few, many or a size class.

d_call: .; clone_size: .; j_call: TRBJ1-1; v_call: TRBV6-1; cdr3_aa: CASSEPRRGNTEAFF; cdr3_nt: TGTGCCAGCAGTGAACCCCGGCGGGGGAACACTGAAGCTTTCTTT
d_call: .; clone_size: .; j_call: TRBJ2-7; v_call: TRBV30; cdr3_aa: CAWSAQDIEQYF; cdr3_nt: TGTGCCTGGAGTGCCCAAGACATCGAGCAGTACTTC
d_call: TRBD1; clone_size: .; j_call: TRBJ2-7; v_call: TRBV7-2; cdr3_aa: CASSSHGTATYEQYF; cdr3_nt: TGTGCCAGCAGCTCCCACGGGACAGCAACCTACGAGCAGTACTTC
d_call: .; clone_size: .; j_call: TRBJ1-1; v_call: TRBV5-6; cdr3_aa: CASSFLSLSRTEAFF; cdr3_nt: TGTGCCAGCAGCTTTTTATCGTTGTCGCGTACTGAAGCTTTCTTT
d_call: .; clone_size: .; j_call: TRBJ1-1; v_call: TRBV6-5; cdr3_aa: CASSSAIGEDNTEAFF; cdr3_nt: TGTGCCAGCAGTTCGGCCATAGGGGAGGATAACACTGAAGCTTTCTTT
d_call: .; clone_size: .; j_call: TRBJ2-2; v_call: TRBV14; cdr3_aa: CASSLTGNTGELFF; cdr3_nt: TGTGCCAGCAGCCTTACAGGGAACACCGGGGAGCTGTTTTTT
d_call: TRBD1; clone_size: .; j_call: TRBJ1-5; v_call: TRBV19; cdr3_aa: CASSDRGNQPQHF; cdr3_nt: TGTGCCAGTTCCGACAGGGGCAATCAGCCCCAGCATTTT
d_call: .; clone_size: .; j_call: TRBJ1-1; v_call: TRBV9; cdr3_aa: CASSVPGGNGANTEAFF; cdr3_nt: TGTGCCAGCAGCGTCCCGGGCGGGAATGGGGCGAACACTGAAGCTTTCTTT
d_call: TRBD2; clone_size: .; j_call: TRBJ2-7; v_call: TRBV5-8; cdr3_aa: CASSFKRGSYEQYF; cdr3_nt: TGTGCCAGCAGCTTTAAGCGGGGCTCCTACGAGCAGTACTTC
d_call: .; clone_size: .; j_call: TRBJ2-1; v_call: TRBV5-4; cdr3_aa: CASSLSGNGEQFF; cdr3_nt: TGTGCCAGCAGCTTGTCGGGTAATGGTGAGCAGTTCTTC
d_call: TRBD2; clone_size: .; j_call: TRBJ2-5; v_call: TRBV5-6; cdr3_aa: CASSFTSATQYF; cdr3_nt: TGTGCCAGCAGCTTCACTAGCGCGACCCAGTACTTC
d_call: .; clone_size: .; j_call: TRBJ2-7; v_call: TRBV6-5; cdr3_aa: CASSYGGISYEQYF; cdr3_nt: TGTGCCAGCAGTTATGGCGGTATCTCCTACGAGCAGTACTTC
d_call: TRBD2; clone_size: .; j_call: TRBJ2-1; v_call: TRBV7-2; cdr3_aa: CASSLVLAGAGSYNEQFF; cdr3_nt: TGTGCCAGCAGCTTAGTTCTAGCGGGGGCTGGTTCCTACAATGAGCAGTTCTTC
d_call: TRBD2; clone_size: .; j_call: TRBJ2-3; v_call: TRBV19; cdr3_aa: CASSNERGVGDTQYF; cdr3_nt: TGTGCCAGTAGTAACGAGCGGGGGGTTGGAGATACGCAGTATTTT
d_call: TRBD2; clone_size: few; j_call: TRBJ2-3; v_call: TRBV9; cdr3_aa: CASSVGGGTSGGKTDTQYF; cdr3_nt: TGTGCCAGCAGCGTAGGGGGCGGGACTAGCGGGGGGAAGACAGATACGCAGTATTTT
d_call: TRBD2; clone_size: .; j_call: TRBJ2-7; v_call: TRBV28; cdr3_aa: CASSLARLAGGNF; cdr3_nt: TGTGCCAGCAGTTTAGCCCGACTAGCGGGAGGGAACTTC
d_call: TRBD2; clone_size: .; j_call: TRBJ2-5; v_call: TRBV7-3; cdr3_aa: CASRLSGGVQETQYF; cdr3_nt: TGTGCCAGCAGACTTAGCGGGGGAGTTCAAGAGACCCAGTACTTC
d_call: TRBD1; clone_size: .; j_call: TRBJ2-5; v_call: TRBV7-3; cdr3_aa: CASSPLGQGRETQYF; cdr3_nt: TGTGCCAGCAGCCCACTTGGACAGGGACGCGAGACCCAGTACTTC
d_call: TRBD1; clone_size: .; j_call: TRBJ1-2; v_call: TRBV14; cdr3_aa: CARRTGQAFLDYGYTF; cdr3_nt: TGTGCCAGACGAACCGGACAGGCCTTTCTCGACTATGGCTACACCTTC
d_call: .; clone_size: .; j_call: TRBJ2-3; v_call: TRBV7-9; cdr3_aa: CASSYGQYTDTQYF; cdr3_nt: TGTGCCAGCAGCTATGGACAGTACACAGATACGCAGTATTTT
d_call: .; clone_size: .; j_call: TRBJ1-1; v_call: TRBV28; cdr3_aa: CASRPQGWGTEAFF; cdr3_nt: TGTGCCAGCAGGCCCCAGGGCTGGGGCACTGAAGCTTTCTTT
d_call: TRBD1; clone_size: .; j_call: TRBJ1-3; v_call: TRBV19; cdr3_aa: CASSPHPTGRGNTIYF; cdr3_nt: TGTGCCAGTAGTCCCCACCCGACAGGGAGGGGAAACACCATATATTTT
d_call: TRBD1; clone_size: .; j_call: TRBJ1-1; v_call: TRBV7-3; cdr3_aa: CASSWTGPNTEAFF; cdr3_nt: TGTGCCAGCAGCTGGACAGGGCCGAACACTGAAGCTTTCTTT
d_call: .; clone_size: few; j_call: TRBJ1-1; v_call: TRBV7-3; cdr3_aa: CASSYGEGNTEAFF; cdr3_nt: TGTGCCAGCAGCTATGGGGAGGGGAACACTGAAGCTTTCTTT
d_call: TRBD1; clone_size: .; j_call: TRBJ2-7; v_call: TRBV15; cdr3_aa: CATSPRQGSYEQYF; cdr3_nt: TGTGCCACCAGCCCGCGACAGGGCTCCTACGAGCAGTACTTC
d_call: TRBD1; clone_size: .; j_call: TRBJ2-7; v_call: TRBV29-1; cdr3_aa: CSARDSFYEQYF; cdr3_nt: TGCAGCGCCCGGGACAGTTTCTACGAGCAGTACTTC
d_call: .; clone_size: once; j_call: TRBJ1-6; v_call: TRBV5-4; cdr3_aa: CASSLGAGGDYNSPLHF; cdr3_nt: TGTGCCAGCAGCTTGGGAGCCGGGGGGGATTATAATTCACCCCTCCACTTT
d_call: TRBD2; clone_size: .; j_call: TRBJ2-1; v_call: TRBV19; cdr3_aa: CASSINWEGIYNEQFF; cdr3_nt: TGTGCCAGTAGTATAAATTGGGAGGGGATTTACAATGAGCAGTTCTTC
d_call: TRBD2; clone_size: .; j_call: TRBJ2-2; v_call: TRBV10-3; cdr3_aa: CAISGTAGGQVGELFF; cdr3_nt: TGTGCCATCAGTGGAACCGCGGGGGGGCAGGTCGGGGAGCTGTTTTTT
d_call: .; clone_size: .; j_call: TRBJ2-6; v_call: TRBV6-5; cdr3_aa: CASSYAQTGANVLTF; cdr3_nt: TGTGCCAGCAGTTACGCGCAAACTGGGGCCAACGTCCTGACTTTC
d_call: TRBD1; clone_size: .; j_call: TRBJ1-1; v_call: TRBV13; cdr3_aa: CASSSPTGLRTEAFF; cdr3_nt: TGTGCCAGCAGCTCTCCGACAGGGCTCAGGACTGAAGCTTTCTTT
d_call: .; clone_size: .; j_call: TRBJ2-7; v_call: TRBV5-1; cdr3_aa: CASSFSYEQYF; cdr3_nt: TGCGCCAGCAGCTTTTCCTACGAGCAGTACTTC
d_call: .; clone_size: .; j_call: TRBJ2-5; v_call: TRBV7-2; cdr3_aa: CASSSPTGPNQETQYF; cdr3_nt: TGTGCCAGCAGCTCTCCGACAGGTCCCAACCAAGAGACCCAGTACTTC
d_call: TRBD2; clone_size: .; j_call: TRBJ2-1; v_call: TRBV11-2; cdr3_aa: CASSPQGLATLYNEQFF; cdr3_nt: TGTGCCAGCAGCCCACAAGGACTAGCGACGCTATACAATGAGCAGTTCTTC
d_call: .; clone_size: .; j_call: TRBJ1-1; v_call: TRBV20-1; cdr3_aa: CSARGPTEAFF; cdr3_nt: TGCAGTGCTAGAGGGCCCACTGAAGCTTTCTTT
d_call: TRBD2; clone_size: .; j_call: TRBJ2-7; v_call: TRBV19; cdr3_aa: CASATSGGAYEQYF; cdr3_nt: TGTGCCAGTGCCACTAGCGGGGGGGCGTACGAGCAGTACTTC
d_call: TRBD1; clone_size: once; j_call: TRBJ1-2; v_call: TRBV6-5; cdr3_aa: CASRPGQSYGYTF; cdr3_nt: TGTGCCAGCAGACCGGGACAGAGCTATGGCTACACCTTC
d_call: .; clone_size: few; j_call: TRBJ2-7; v_call: TRBV27; cdr3_aa: CASSSPSYEQYF; cdr3_nt: TGTGCCAGCAGTTCGCCCAGCTACGAGCAGTACTTC
d_call: .; clone_size: .; j_call: TRBJ1-5; v_call: TRBV5-6; cdr3_aa: CASSWGLNQPQHF; cdr3_nt: TGTGCCAGCAGCTGGGGACTGAATCAGCCCCAGCATTTT
d_call: .; clone_size: .; j_call: TRBJ1-3; v_call: TRBV6-5; cdr3_aa: CASRETGIYGNTIYF; cdr3_nt: TGTGCCAGCAGAGAAACAGGGATATATGGAAACACCATATATTTT
d_call: TRBD2; clone_size: .; j_call: TRBJ2-7; v_call: TRBV9; cdr3_aa: CASSVEAGGISYEQYF; cdr3_nt: TGTGCCAGCAGCGTTGAAGCGGGAGGTATCTCCTACGAGCAGTACTTC